The present T cell receptor beta chain was sequenced within a study of cytomegalovirus exposure and HLA in healthy donors. Background on the study: An early data release held 75 million to 100 million unique TCRs from HLA-typed donors. Findings and limits, study-wide: The study listed about 150 cytomegalovirus-associated TCR beta chains. Researchers left out some V segments, among them TRBV6-2 and TRBV6-3, as indistinguishable. A prior analysis recorded that most TCR beta V segments were productive about 87% or about 30% of the time.

The PCR used 60 Vbeta and 13 Jbeta primers. Measured with immunoSEQ multiplex PCR; TCRdb has only the in-frame clones, and not every one. This sample has about 81,000 clones, with 77% found just once. This CDR3 contains 15 residues. The V gene's germline CDR1 is SGHTA and CDR2 FQGNSA. Trimming at V came to 5 bases and at J to 0 bases, leaving 4 bases not matched to a gene. This clone has only a few counts. Its cognate antigen is unknown. The clonotype was recovered from a man in his fifties or sixties in good health and CMV-seropositive. This chain uses TRBV7-2 with TRBJ2-1, with 7 bases fitting TRBD2. Sequencing input: PBMCs. The DNA of the CDR3 is TGTGCCAGCAGCCCAGCGGGAAGCTCCTACAATGAGCAGTTCTTC. It yields the protein CASSPAGSSYNEQFF.